The clone carrying this T cell receptor (beta chain) was picked up many times. The antigen is not known. This sample was taken from a study of T-cell memory formation after mild COVID-19. Study conclusions and caveats: Clones that contracted clustered mainly in CM and EM if CD4+ and in EMRA if CD8+.

TCRdb re-derived calls from the 5' RACE reads in MiXCR, one entry per CDR3 protein. The table lists fewer than 350,000 distinct CDR3 sequences, roughly 13% of them singletons, with roughly 21% in the top ten. V was shortened by 2 bases and J by 5 bases, with 7 bases between the two germline ends. Germline CDR1 and CDR2: SGDLS and YYNGEE. CDR3 length: 13 amino acids. This sequence was found in a man aged 18 to 29 who had mild COVID-19 (a few samples of this study predate the infection). Cell type and time point are not known. The sample taken for sequencing was PBMCs or a T cell subset sorted from them (not recorded which). V is TRBV9 and J is TRBJ2-2; D is uncertain. CDR3 sequence (DNA): TGTGCCAGCAGCGTTGTGGAGACCGGGGAGCTGTTTTTT. Its translation: CASSVVETGELFF.